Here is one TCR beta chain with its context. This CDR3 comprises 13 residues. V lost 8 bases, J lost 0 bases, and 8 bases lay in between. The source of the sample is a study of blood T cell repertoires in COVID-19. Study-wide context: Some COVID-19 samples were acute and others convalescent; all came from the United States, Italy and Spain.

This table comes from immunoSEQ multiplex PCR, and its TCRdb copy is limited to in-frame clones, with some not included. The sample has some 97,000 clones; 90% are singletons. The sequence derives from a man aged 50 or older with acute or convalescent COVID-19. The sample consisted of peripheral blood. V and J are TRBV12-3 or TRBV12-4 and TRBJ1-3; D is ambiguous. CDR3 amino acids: CASAPGSGNTIYF. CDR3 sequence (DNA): TGTGCCAGCGCACCGGGCTCTGGAAACACCATATATTTT.